The 9 T cell receptor beta chains in this list originate from one sample, sequenced in a study of T cell clonotyping in hematopoietic cell transplantation. Clones were read by immunoSEQ multiplex PCR, and TCRdb kept only the in-frame ones, dropping some. This sample has around 5,700 clones; more than 75% occur once, and the top ten carry 10% to 15%. Sequencing used peripheral blood mononuclear cells, obtained 30 days after allogeneic stem cell transplant. All receptors come from a male patient in his sixties or seventies who had an allogeneic stem cell transplant from an unrelated donor, so the T cells may come from the graft donor. Some clones in this sample may be carry-over from other donors' samples.

This sequence joins TRBV6-6 and TRBJ1-3; no firm D call. Per germline, CDR1 MNHNY and CDR2 SVGAGI (reference sequence). The length of the CDR3 is 14 residues. V dropped 11 bases and J dropped 4 bases, with 18 bases sitting between them. CDR3: CASSSGDSGNTIYF. In DNA, the CDR3 is TGTGCCTCCTCTAGCGGTGATTCGGGAAACACCATATATTTT.

The chain joins TRBV5-1 to TRBJ1-1; weak D call: TRBD1 (5 bases). Germline CDR1 and CDR2: SGHRS and YFSETQ. Trimming cost V 1 base and J 0 bases, with 10 bases left between them. The CDR3 covers 15 residues. The CDR3 DNA reads TGCGCCAGCAGCTTGAGGCAGGACATGAACACTGAAGCTTTCTTT. Residues: CASSLRQDMNTEAFF. Based on the CDR3 plus reference TRBV5-1 and TRBJ1-1, the full variable domain is KAGVTQTPRYLIKTRGQQVTLSCSPISGHRSVSWYQQTPGQGLQFLFEYFSETQRNKGNFPGRFSGRQFSNSRSEMNVSTLELGDSALYLCASSLRQDMNTEAFFGQGTRLTVV.

The chain combines TRBV6-1 with TRBJ2-1; 12 bases are shared with TRBD2. The V gene end was trimmed by 6 bases and the J gene end by 8 bases; junction bases not matched to a gene: 5. The CDR3 spans 14 residues. CDR1 and CDR2 (germline): MNHNS, SASEGT. The CDR3 loop reads CASRRLAGVHEQFF. CDR3 DNA: TGTGCCAGCAGGAGACTAGCGGGAGTTCATGAGCAGTTCTTC.

The rearrangement uses TRBV5-6 and TRBJ2-2, with TRBD2 matching 7 bases. The length of the CDR3 is 15 residues. CDR1 and CDR2 (germline): SGHDT, YYEEEE. The V segment lost 2 bases and the J segment 3 bases; nucleotides outside the gene matches: 4. The CDR3 here is CASSLAGWDTGELFF. The DNA for the CDR3 is TGTGCCAGCAGCTTAGCGGGGTGGGACACCGGGGAGCTGTTTTTT.

In this sample, this clone turned up once. The rearrangement links TRBV6-6 to TRBJ2-7; no reliable D call. Trimming removed 6 bases at V and 1 base at J, with 13 bases between. The CDR3 has 14 residues. Looked up from germline, CDR1 is MNHNY and CDR2 is SVGAGI (reference sequence). CDR3 in DNA: TGTGCCAGCAGGGGATGGACGGATTCCTACGAGCAGTACTTC. This translates into CASRGWTDSYEQYF.

Here the CDR3 reads CASSLEPSKRARINEQFF. The CDR3 coding sequence is TGTGCCAGCAGCTTGGAGCCTAGCAAGCGGGCCAGGATAAATGAGCAGTTCTTC. The chain joins TRBV5-8 to TRBJ2-1; a possible D gene is TRBD2 (6 bases). Looked up from germline, CDR1 is SGHTS and CDR2 is YDEGEE. This CDR3 has 18 amino acids. V shed 0 bases and J shed 7 bases, with 23 bases lying between them.

The CDR3 loop reads CASLQGSTDTQYF. The CDR3 DNA sequence: TGTGCCAGTTTGCAGGGTAGCACAGATACGCAGTATTTT. The chain is built from TRBV18 and TRBJ2-3, with D tentatively TRBD1 (5 bases). Germline-derived CDR1 and CDR2 are KGHSH and LQKENI. Trimming left V 9 bases short and J 0 bases short, with 10 bases between. This CDR3 has 13 amino acids. The full variable domain, rest sourced from reference TRBV18 and TRBJ2-3, is NAGVMQNPRHLVRRRGQEARLRCSPMKGHSHVYWYRQLPEEGLKFMVYLQKENIIDESGMPKERFSAEFPKEGPSILRIQQVVRGDSAAYFCASLQGSTDTQYFGPGTRLTVL.

The chain couples TRBV29-1 to TRBJ2-7; no definite D call. The germline V and J ends were trimmed by 5 bases and 4 bases, with 3 bases remaining between them. From germline, CDR1 is SQVTM and CDR2 ANQGSEA. This CDR3 region has 9 residues. The CDR3 bases are TGCAGCGTTCAATACGAGCAGTACTTC. It codes for CSVQYEQYF.

This chain joins TRBV9 and TRBJ1-5; D gene uncertain. Germline values: CDR1 SGDLS, CDR2 YYNGEE. V lost 0 bases and J 7 bases, leaving 14 bases between the germline ends. This CDR3 spans 15 amino acids. The CDR3 is CASSVGALGYQPQHF. In DNA form, the CDR3 reads TGTGCCAGCAGCGTAGGGGCCCTTGGGTACCAGCCCCAGCATTTT.